This T cell receptor beta chain was recovered during a study of cytomegalovirus exposure and HLA in healthy donors. Study-wide results and limits: Within a later analysis, the majority of CMV-associated TCR beta chains appeared HLA-restricted.

A note on this clone: What it binds is unknown.

This CDR3 spans 13 amino acids. Germline lookup yields CDR1 GTSNPN and CDR2 SVGIG (reference sequence). V was trimmed by 3 bases and J by 3 bases, leaving 9 bases between them. PCR amplification relied on 60 Vbeta primers (plus 13 Jbeta primers). Repertoires were generated with immunoSEQ multiplex PCR, while TCRdb's copy carries only in-frame clones and drops some. The sample contains 80,000 to 130,000 clones, 79% of which appear only once. This sequence was found in a female donor in good health and CMV-seropositive. The V gene is TRBV30, the J gene TRBJ1-5, with a tentative D call TRBD1 (6 bases). Material: PBMCs. The CDR3 coding sequence is TGTGCCTGGAGCACAGGGAACAATCAGCCCCAGCATTTT. Encoded protein: CAWSTGNNQPQHF.